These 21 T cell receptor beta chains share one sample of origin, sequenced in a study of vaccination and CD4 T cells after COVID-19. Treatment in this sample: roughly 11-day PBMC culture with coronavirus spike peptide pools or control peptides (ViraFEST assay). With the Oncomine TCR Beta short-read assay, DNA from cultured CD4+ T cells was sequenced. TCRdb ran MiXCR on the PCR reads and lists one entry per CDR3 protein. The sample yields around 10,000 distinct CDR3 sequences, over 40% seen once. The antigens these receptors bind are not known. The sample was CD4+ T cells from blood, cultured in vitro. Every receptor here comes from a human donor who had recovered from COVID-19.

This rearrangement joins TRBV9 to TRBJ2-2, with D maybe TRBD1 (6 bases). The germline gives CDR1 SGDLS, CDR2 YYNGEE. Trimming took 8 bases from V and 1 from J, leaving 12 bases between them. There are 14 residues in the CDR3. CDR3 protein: CASQTGQNTGELFF. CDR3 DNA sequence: TGTGCCAGTCAGACGGGACAGAACACCGGGGAGCTGTTTTTT.

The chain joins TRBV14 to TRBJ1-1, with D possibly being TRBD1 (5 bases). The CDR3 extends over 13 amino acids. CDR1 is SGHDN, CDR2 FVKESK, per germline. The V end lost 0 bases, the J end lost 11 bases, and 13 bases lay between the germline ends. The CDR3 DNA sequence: TGTGCCAGCAGCCAAGATTTACGGGGCTCGGCTTTCTTT. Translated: CASSQDLRGSAFF. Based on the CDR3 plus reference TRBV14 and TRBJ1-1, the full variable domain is EAGVTQFPSHSVIEKGQTVTLRCDPISGHDNLYWYRRVMGKEIKFLLHFVKESKQDESGMPNNRFLAERTGGTYSTLKVQPAELEDSGVYFCASSQDLRGSAFFGQGTRLTVV.

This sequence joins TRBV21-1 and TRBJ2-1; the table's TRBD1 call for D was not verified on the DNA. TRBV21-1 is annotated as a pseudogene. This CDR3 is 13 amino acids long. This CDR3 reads CASVEGLNNEQFF. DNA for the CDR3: TGTGCCAGCGTCGAGGGGCTCAACAATGAGCAGTTCTTC.

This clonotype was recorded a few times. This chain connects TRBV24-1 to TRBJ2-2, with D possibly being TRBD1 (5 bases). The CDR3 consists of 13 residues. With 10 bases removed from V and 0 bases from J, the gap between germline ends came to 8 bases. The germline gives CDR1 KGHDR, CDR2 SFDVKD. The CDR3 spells CATARANTGELFF. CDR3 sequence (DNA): TGTGCCACGGCCAGGGCGAACACCGGGGAGCTGTTTTTT.

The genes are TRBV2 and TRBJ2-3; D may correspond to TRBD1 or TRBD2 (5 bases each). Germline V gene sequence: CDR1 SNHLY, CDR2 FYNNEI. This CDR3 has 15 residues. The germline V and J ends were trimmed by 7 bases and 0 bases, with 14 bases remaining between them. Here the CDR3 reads CASKGGTASTDTQYF. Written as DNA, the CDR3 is TGTGCCAGCAAAGGTGGGACGGCGAGCACAGATACGCAGTATTTT.

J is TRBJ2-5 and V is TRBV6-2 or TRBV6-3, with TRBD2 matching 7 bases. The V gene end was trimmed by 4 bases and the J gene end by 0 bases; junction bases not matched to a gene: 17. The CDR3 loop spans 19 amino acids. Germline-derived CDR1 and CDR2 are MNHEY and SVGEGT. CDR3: CASSSPRFGGGLYQETQYF. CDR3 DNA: TGTGCCAGCAGTTCCCCCCGCTTTGGCGGGGGTCTGTACCAAGAGACCCAGTACTTC.

DNA of the CDR3: TGTGCCATCAGTGAAGGTCTAGCGGGGACGCAGTATTTT. Translation: CAISEGLAGTQYF. The genes are TRBV10-3 and TRBJ2-3; 9 bases are shared with TRBD2. Trimming took 3 bases from V and 9 from J; bases not matched to a gene: 4. Germline assignment: CDR1 ENHRY and CDR2 SYGVKD. The CDR3 spans 13 residues.

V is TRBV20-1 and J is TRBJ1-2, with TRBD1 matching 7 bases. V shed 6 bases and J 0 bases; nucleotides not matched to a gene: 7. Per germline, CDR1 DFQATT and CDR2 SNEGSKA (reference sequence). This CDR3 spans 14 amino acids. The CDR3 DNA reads TGCAGTGCGATCGAACAGGGGACTAACTATGGCTACACCTTC. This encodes CSAIEQGTNYGYTF.

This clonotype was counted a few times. For the CDR3, the DNA is TGTGCCAGCAGTGAACATGTTACAGGGGGGAATAGCAATCAGCCCCAGCATTTT. Translation gives CASSEHVTGGNSNQPQHF. This rearrangement joins TRBV6-1 to TRBJ1-5; the match to TRBD1 covers 8 bases. The CDR3 has 18 amino acids. CDR1 is MNHNS and CDR2 is SASEGT in the germline V gene. The junction had 9 bases not matched to a gene; V was cut back by 2 bases and J by 0 bases.

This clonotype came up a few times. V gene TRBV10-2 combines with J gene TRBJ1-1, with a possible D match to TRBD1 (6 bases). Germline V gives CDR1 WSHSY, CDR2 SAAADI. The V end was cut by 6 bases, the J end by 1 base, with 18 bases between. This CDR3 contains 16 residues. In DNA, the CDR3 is TGCGCCAGCAGGTCGGGACAATCCGGAGGGAACACTGAAGCTTTCTTT. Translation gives CASRSGQSGGNTEAFF.

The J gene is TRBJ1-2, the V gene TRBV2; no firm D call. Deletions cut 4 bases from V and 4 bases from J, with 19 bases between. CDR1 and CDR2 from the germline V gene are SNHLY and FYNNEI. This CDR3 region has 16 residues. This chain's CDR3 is CASSGNGGVGVYGYTF. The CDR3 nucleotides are TGTGCCAGCAGTGGTAACGGCGGGGTAGGAGTCTATGGCTACACCTTC.

As DNA, the CDR3 is TGTGCCAGCAGCCTCGTTGCCGGGACAGGGAATGAAAAACTGTTTTTT. Amino acids: CASSLVAGTGNEKLFF. The V call is TRBV7-8, the J call TRBJ1-4; 9 nucleotides line up with TRBD1. V was pared by 5 bases and J by 5 bases, with 9 bases of the junction left unmatched. This CDR3 has 16 amino acids. Looked up from germline, CDR1 is SGHVS and CDR2 is FQNEAQ.

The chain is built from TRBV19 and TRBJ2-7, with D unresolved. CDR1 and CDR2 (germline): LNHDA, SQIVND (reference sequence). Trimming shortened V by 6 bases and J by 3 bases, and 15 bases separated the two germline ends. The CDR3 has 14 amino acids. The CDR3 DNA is TGTGCCAGTAGCACGAGTAGGACCGGCTACGAGCAGTACTTC. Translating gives CASSTSRTGYEQYF. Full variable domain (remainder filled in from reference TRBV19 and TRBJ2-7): DGGITQSPKYLFRKEGQNVTLSCEQNLNHDAMYWYRQDPGQGLRLIYYSQIVNDFQKGDIAEGYSVSREKKESFPLTVTSAQKNPTAFYLCASSTSRTGYEQYFGPGTRLTVT.

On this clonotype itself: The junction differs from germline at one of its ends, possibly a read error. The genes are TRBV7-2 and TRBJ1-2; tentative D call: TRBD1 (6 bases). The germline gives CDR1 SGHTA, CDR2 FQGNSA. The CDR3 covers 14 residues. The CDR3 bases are TGTGCCAGCGGCTTAGGGGGGAGTAACTATGGCTACACCTTC. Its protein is CASGLGGSNYGYTF.

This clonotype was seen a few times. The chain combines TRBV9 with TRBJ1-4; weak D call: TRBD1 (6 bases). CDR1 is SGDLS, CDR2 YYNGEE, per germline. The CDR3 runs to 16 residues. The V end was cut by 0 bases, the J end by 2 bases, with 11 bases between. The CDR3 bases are TGTGCCAGCAGCGTAGCGGGGGCTCCGACTAATGAAAAACTGTTTTTT. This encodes CASSVAGAPTNEKLFF.

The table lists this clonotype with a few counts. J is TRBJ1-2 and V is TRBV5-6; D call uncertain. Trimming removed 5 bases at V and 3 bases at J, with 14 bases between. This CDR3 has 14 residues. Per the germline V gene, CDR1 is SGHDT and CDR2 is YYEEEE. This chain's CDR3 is CASRLGGRDYGYTF. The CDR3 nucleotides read TGTGCCAGCAGACTCGGAGGGAGGGACTATGGCTACACCTTC.

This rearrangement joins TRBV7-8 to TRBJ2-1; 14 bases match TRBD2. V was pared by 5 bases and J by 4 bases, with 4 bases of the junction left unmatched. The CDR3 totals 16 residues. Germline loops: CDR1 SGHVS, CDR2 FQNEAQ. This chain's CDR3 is CASSAGLAGGYNEQFF. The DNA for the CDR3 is TGTGCCAGCAGCGCAGGACTAGCGGGGGGATACAATGAGCAGTTCTTC.

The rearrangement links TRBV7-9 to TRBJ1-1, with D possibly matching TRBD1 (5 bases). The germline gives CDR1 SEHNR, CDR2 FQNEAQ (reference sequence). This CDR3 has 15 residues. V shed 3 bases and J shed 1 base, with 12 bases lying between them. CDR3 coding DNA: TGTGCCAGCAGCTTCCGGACGGGGGAGAACACTGAAGCTTTCTTT. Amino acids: CASSFRTGENTEAFF.

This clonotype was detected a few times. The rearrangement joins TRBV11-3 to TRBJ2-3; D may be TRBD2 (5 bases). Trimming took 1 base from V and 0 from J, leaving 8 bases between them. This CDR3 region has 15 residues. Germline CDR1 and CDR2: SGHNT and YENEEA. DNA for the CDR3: TGTGCCAGCAGCTTAGGTGGACTGAGCACAGATACGCAGTATTTT. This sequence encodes CASSLGGLSTDTQYF.

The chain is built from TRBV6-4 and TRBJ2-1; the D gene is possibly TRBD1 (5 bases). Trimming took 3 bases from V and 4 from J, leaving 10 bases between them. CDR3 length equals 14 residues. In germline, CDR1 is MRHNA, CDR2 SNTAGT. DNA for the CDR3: TGTGCCAGCAGTGAAGGGGCAGGGTACAATGAGCAGTTCTTC. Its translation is CASSEGAGYNEQFF.

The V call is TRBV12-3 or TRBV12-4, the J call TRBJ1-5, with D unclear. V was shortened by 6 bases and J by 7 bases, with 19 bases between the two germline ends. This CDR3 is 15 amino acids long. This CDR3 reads CASSAIDGPGQPQHF. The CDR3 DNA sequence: TGTGCCAGCAGCGCTATCGACGGCCCAGGACAGCCCCAGCATTTT.